The 14 T cell receptor beta chains in this list originate from one sample, sequenced in a study of blood T cell repertoires in COVID-19. Generated by immunoSEQ multiplex PCR, the TCRdb table keeps only in-frame clones and is missing some. The sample has 100,000 to 150,000 clones, more than 60% seen once. Sample: peripheral blood. The receptors shown here come from a woman between 65 and 79 years old with acute or convalescent COVID-19.

The J gene is TRBJ1-5, the V gene TRBV5-1; possibly TRBD1 for D (6 bases). The CDR3 covers 15 residues. The V gene's germline CDR1 is SGHRS and CDR2 YFSETQ. V gave up 0 bases and J gave up 7 bases, with 14 bases separating them. The CDR3 loop is CASSLGAGEGQPQHF. Written as DNA, the CDR3 is TGCGCCAGCAGCTTGGGAGCAGGGGAGGGGCAGCCCCAGCATTTT.

This clone was recorded only once. DNA of the CDR3: TGTGCCAGCAGCTTAGGGGGCCAAGGGAGGACAGATACGCAGTATTTT. Residues: CASSLGGQGRTDTQYF. The rearrangement joins TRBV7-2 to TRBJ2-3; possible D gene TRBD2, 6 bases. V lost 1 base and J 3 bases, leaving 14 bases between the germline ends. The CDR3 has 16 amino acids. Germline assignment: CDR1 SGHTA and CDR2 FQGNSA.

The chain links TRBV9 to TRBJ2-7; 7 bases align to TRBD1. The CDR3 is made up of 14 amino acids. J was trimmed by 4 bases and V by 4 bases; bases with no gene match: 8. Germline CDR1 reads SGDLS; CDR2 reads YYNGEE. The CDR3 spells CASSKSPGQYEQYF. CDR3 sequence (DNA): TGTGCCAGCAGCAAATCCCCGGGACAGTACGAGCAGTACTTC.

This chain links TRBV6-5 with TRBJ2-6, with 7 positions matching TRBD1. The germline gives CDR1 MNHEY, CDR2 SVGAGI. The CDR3 loop spans 14 amino acids. With V trimmed by 6 bases and J by 6 bases, 5 bases remained unmatched. The DNA of the CDR3 is TGTGCCAGCAGCGACAGGGTACAGGCCAACGTCCTGACTTTC. Translated, it gives CASSDRVQANVLTF.

This clone was picked up one time. One junction end does not reproduce the germline sequence, and a read error may be involved. V gene TRBV6-5 combines with J gene TRBJ1-4, with 9 bases lining up with TRBD1. Per the germline V gene, CDR1 is MNHEY and CDR2 is SVGAGI. This CDR3 is 15 amino acids long. This CDR3 is CASSHSGTGYEKLFF. DNA for the CDR3: TGTGCCAGCAGTCACTCCGGGACAGGGTATGAAAAACTGTTTTTT.

The chain combines TRBV20-1 with TRBJ2-1; weak D call: TRBD1 (5 bases). The CDR3 runs to 10 residues. The germline V gene encodes CDR1 DFQATT and CDR2 SNEGSKA (reference sequence). Trimming took 2 bases from V and 10 from J, leaving 6 bases between them. CDR3 sequence reads: CSARKGEQFF. The CDR3 DNA reads as TGCAGTGCTAGAAAGGGGGAGCAGTTCTTC.

Regarding this clone: At the DNA level, this CDR3 is encoded by other sequences in the same sample as well. The chain couples TRBV19 to TRBJ1-4; the match to TRBD1 covers 10 bases. The trim removed 3 bases at V and 7 bases at J, leaving 2 bases unmatched. Germline values: CDR1 LNHDA, CDR2 SQIVND (reference sequence). The CDR3 runs 14 residues. This chain's CDR3 is CASSIGQGGEKLFF. In DNA form, the CDR3 reads TGTGCCAGTAGTATTGGACAGGGGGGTGAAAAACTGTTTTTT.

The chain uses TRBV6-5 and TRBJ2-1, with a tentative D call TRBD2 (5 bases). Germline V gives CDR1 MNHEY, CDR2 SVGAGI. This CDR3 has 13 amino acids. V dropped 4 bases and J dropped 4 bases, with 8 bases sitting between them. CDR3 sequence: CASSWSGYNEQFF. Here the CDR3 DNA reads TGTGCCAGCAGTTGGTCGGGGTACAATGAGCAGTTCTTC.

The chain couples TRBV30 to TRBJ2-1; D gene ambiguous. Germline CDR1 and CDR2: GTSNPN and SVGIG (reference sequence). The CDR3 is 11 amino acids. The V and J ends lost 2 bases and 3 bases respectively, with 2 bases between them. In nucleotides, the CDR3 is TGTGCCTGGAGTCTCTACAATGAGCAGTTCTTC. Its translation: CAWSLYNEQFF. The variable domain in full, completed from reference TRBV30 and TRBJ2-1, reads SQTIHQWPATLVQPVGSPLSLECTVEGTSNPNLYWYRQAAGRGLQLLFYSVGIGQISSEVPQNLSASRPQDRQFILSSKKLLLSDSGFYLCAWSLYNEQFFGPGTRLTVL.

The chain links TRBV29-1 to TRBJ1-1, with D unclear. CDR1 is SQVTM, CDR2 ANQGSEA, per germline. Trimming cost V 4 bases and J 2 bases, with 11 bases left between them. There are 13 residues in the CDR3. In DNA form, the CDR3 reads TGCAGCGTTGGACTGTCAGCCAACACTGAAGCTTTCTTT. This codes for CSVGLSANTEAFF.

This clone showed up just a few times. The rearrangement uses TRBV5-4 and TRBJ2-2; weak D call: TRBD1 (5 bases). Germline lookup yields CDR1 SGHNT and CDR2 YYREEE (reference sequence). CDR3 length equals 14 residues. V was trimmed by 4 bases and J by 8 bases, leaving 15 bases between them. The CDR3 region has the DNA TGTGCCAGCAGCCTAGGGGCCCAATCAGGGGAGCTGTTTTTT. Translating gives CASSLGAQSGELFF. The whole variable domain, remainder taken from reference TRBV5-4 and TRBJ2-2, is ETGVTQSPTHLIKTRGQQVTLRCSSQSGHNTVSWYQQALGQGPQFIFQYYREEENGRGNFPPRFSGLQFPNYSSELNVNALELDDSALYLCASSLGAQSGELFFGEGSRLTVL.

The chain carries TRBV5-1 and TRBJ1-1; perhaps TRBD1 as D (5 bases). Trimming removed 1 base at V and 1 base at J, with 11 bases between. CDR3 length: 15 residues. Germline lookup yields CDR1 SGHRS and CDR2 YFSETQ. This CDR3 is CASSLMGLTNTEAFF. The CDR3 DNA reads as TGCGCCAGCAGCTTGATGGGACTGACGAACACTGAAGCTTTCTTT. The full variable domain, with the rest looked up from reference TRBV5-1 and TRBJ1-1, is KAGVTQTPRYLIKTRGQQVTLSCSPISGHRSVSWYQQTPGQGLQFLFEYFSETQRNKGNFPGRFSGRQFSNSRSEMNVSTLELGDSALYLCASSLMGLTNTEAFFGQGTRLTVV.

The sample holds one count of this clone. J is TRBJ2-5 and V is TRBV15, with TRBD2 matching 9 bases. The V gene's germline CDR1 is LNHNV and CDR2 YYDKDF (reference sequence). Unmatched junction bases numbered 4, after V lost 1 base and J lost 1 base. CDR3 size: 16 residues. The CDR3 DNA is TGTGCCACCAGCAGAGGACTAGCGGAATTCCAAGAGACCCAGTACTTC. This sequence encodes CATSRGLAEFQETQYF.

The gene calls are TRBV7-2 and TRBJ2-5; TRBD1 agrees at 8 bases. The J segment lost 3 bases and the V segment lost 1 base, leaving 10 bases of the junction unmatched. Germline V CDR1 and CDR2: SGHTA, FQGNSA. This CDR3 contains 17 residues. The CDR3 coding sequence is TGTGCCAGCAGCTTAGGCCGGACAGGGCTCTTGGAAGAGACCCAGTACTTC. Translated, it gives CASSLGRTGLLEETQYF. The variable domain in full, with the rest retrieved from reference TRBV7-2 and TRBJ2-5, is GAGVSQSPSNKVTEKGKDVELRCDPISGHTALYWYRQSLGQGLEFLIYFQGNSAPDKSGLPSDRFSAERTGGSVSTLTIQRTQQEDSAVYLCASSLGRTGLLEETQYFGPGTRLLVL.